This is a list of T cell receptor beta chains from one sample in a study of OX40 agonist ivuxolimab in advanced cancers. Profiled with immunoSEQ multiplex PCR; TCRdb holds only in-frame clones, not every one. The profile shows 96,000 or so clones, roughly 91% of them singletons. Source: CD4+ or CD8+ T cells sorted from blood, taken in a trial of the OX40 agonist ivuxolimab. These receptors all come from an adult with an advanced solid tumor such as melanoma, head and neck, liver or kidney cancer. CDR3s include the opening cysteine and the closing phenylalanine or tryptophan. A D gene is named only where the DNA matches it firmly. Only part of the rows carry a size: once, few, many, or a class if the clone is expanded.

TRBV6-6	.	.	TRBJ2-5	CASSSGLQTQYF	TGTGCCAGCAGTTCGGGGTTACAGACCCAGTACTTC
TRBV2	.	TRBD2	TRBJ2-1	CASKRLAGADEQFF	TGTGCCAGCAAAAGGCTAGCGGGAGCGGATGAGCAGTTCTTC
TRBV11-3	.	TRBD1	TRBJ2-1	CASSFTGTGVDEQFF	TGTGCCAGCAGCTTCACCGGGACAGGGGTCGATGAGCAGTTCTTC
TRBV2	.	TRBD1	TRBJ2-7	CASRTGASYEQYF	TGTGCCAGCAGGACAGGGGCCTCCTACGAGCAGTACTTC
TRBV5-3	.	TRBD1	TRBJ1-5	CARSLAVRQGKPNQPQHF	TGTGCCAGAAGCTTGGCCGTGAGACAGGGTAAACCCAATCAGCCCCAGCATTTT
TRBV25-1	.	TRBD2	TRBJ2-2	CASRGSGGWTGELFF	TGTGCCAGCAGGGGAAGCGGGGGGTGGACCGGGGAGCTGTTTTTT
TRBV6-4	.	TRBD2	TRBJ2-2	CASSGSSGRTGELFF	TGTGCCAGCAGTGGAAGCAGCGGGAGAACCGGGGAGCTGTTTTTT
TRBV7-8	once	TRBD1	TRBJ2-7	CASSLGGTGAYEQYF	TGTGCCAGCAGCTTAGGGGGGACAGGGGCCTACGAGCAGTACTTC
TRBV7-8	.	.	TRBJ2-7	CASSLPDSPYEQYF	TGTGCCAGCAGCTTACCTGACAGTCCCTACGAGCAGTACTTC
TRBV28	.	.	TRBJ2-5	CASSFQGIQETQYF	TGTGCCAGCAGTTTCCAGGGAATACAAGAGACCCAGTACTTC
TRBV6-5	.	.	TRBJ1-1	CASSYSAGQTEAFF	TGTGCCAGCAGTTACTCGGCAGGGCAGACTGAAGCTTTCTTT
TRBV18	.	TRBD1	TRBJ1-2	CASSPDREGYTF	TGTGCCAGCTCACCGGACAGGGAAGGCTACACCTTC
TRBV29-1	.	.	TRBJ1-1	CSVRRGAGNTEAFF	TGCAGCGTTCGCCGAGGGGCGGGGAACACTGAAGCTTTCTTT
TRBV28	.	.	TRBJ2-7	CASSPRASYEQYF	TGTGCCAGCAGCCCCAGAGCTTCCTACGAGCAGTACTTC
TRBV18	.	TRBD2	TRBJ2-1	CASSSSSGSSYNEQFF	TGTGCCAGCTCATCCTCTAGCGGGAGCTCCTACAATGAGCAGTTCTTC
TRBV9	.	.	TRBJ2-1	CASSVATRRSWNEQFF	TGTGCCAGCAGCGTAGCTACGCGCCGAAGTTGGAATGAGCAGTTCTTC
TRBV27	.	.	TRBJ2-3	CASSWSPGQQTNTDTQYF	TGTGCCAGCAGTTGGAGTCCCGGACAGCAAACCAATACAGATACGCAGTATTTT
TRBV18	.	TRBD2	TRBJ2-1	CASSPRLAGSSYNEQFF	TGTGCCAGCTCTCCGCGACTAGCGGGGAGCTCCTACAATGAGCAGTTCTTC
TRBV4-2	.	.	TRBJ2-1	CASSQALEWTYNEQFF	TGTGCCAGCAGCCAAGCACTAGAATGGACCTACAATGAGCAGTTCTTC
TRBV19	.	.	TRBJ2-6	CASSILTPGHLSSGANVLTF	TGTGCCAGTAGTATATTAACCCCCGGACATCTGAGCTCTGGGGCCAACGTCCTGACTTTC
TRBV13	.	.	TRBJ2-6	CASSPISSGANVLTF	TGTGCCAGCAGCCCAATTAGCTCTGGGGCCAACGTCCTGACTTTC
TRBV7-9	.	.	TRBJ2-5	CASSLEVEQGETQYF	TGTGCCAGCAGCTTAGAGGTCGAGCAGGGAGAGACCCAGTACTTC
TRBV29-1	.	TRBD1	TRBJ1-1	CSVGTATSQAFF	TGCAGCGTAGGGACAGCCACCAGTCAAGCTTTCTTT
TRBV10-3	.	TRBD1	TRBJ2-2	CAIRNRDRGNTGELFF	TGTGCCATCAGGAATAGGGACAGGGGGAACACCGGGGAGCTGTTTTTT
TRBV15	.	.	TRBJ2-2	CATSRVAGSTGELFF	TGTGCCACCAGCAGAGTTGCAGGGTCCACCGGGGAGCTGTTTTTT
TRBV18	once	.	TRBJ2-7	CASSLRGAEFGEQYF	TGTGCCAGCTCACTTAGGGGAGCTGAGTTCGGCGAGCAGTACTTC
TRBV25-1	.	.	TRBJ2-7	CASMATNSYEQYF	TGTGCCAGCATGGCGACCAACTCCTACGAGCAGTACTTC
TRBV14	.	.	TRBJ2-7	CASSQDGGKYEQYF	TGTGCCAGCAGCCAAGACGGCGGAAAATACGAGCAGTACTTC
TRBV11-2	.	.	TRBJ2-5	CASSLDVRAETQYF	TGTGCCAGCAGCTTAGATGTCAGGGCTGAGACCCAGTACTTC
TRBV7-3	.	TRBD1	TRBJ2-5	CASSLLGQGSETQYF	TGTGCCAGCAGCCTTCTTGGACAGGGGTCTGAGACCCAGTACTTC
TRBV19	.	TRBD2	TRBJ2-5	CASAAGAYQETQYF	TGTGCCAGTGCAGCGGGGGCGTACCAAGAGACCCAGTACTTC
TRBV7-7	.	TRBD2	TRBJ2-5	CASSASGFQETQYF	TGTGCTAGCAGCGCTAGCGGGTTCCAAGAGACCCAGTACTTC
TRBV6-1	.	.	TRBJ1-3	CASTPIANSGNTIYF	TGTGCCAGCACCCCGATAGCCAACTCTGGAAACACCATATATTTT
TRBV6-5	.	TRBD1	TRBJ1-2	CASSLGQGGGYTF	TGTGCCAGCAGTCTGGGACAGGGAGGTGGCTACACCTTC
TRBV11-1	.	.	TRBJ2-2	CASSLGDFPVRSGELFF	TGTGCCAGCAGCTTGGGGGACTTCCCCGTGAGGTCCGGGGAGCTGTTTTTT
TRBV4-3	.	TRBD1	TRBJ1-4	CASSQGQVDEKLFF	TGCGCCAGCAGCCAGGGACAGGTGGATGAAAAACTGTTTTTT
TRBV16	few	TRBD1	TRBJ2-7	CASSPLTGGYVEQYF	TGTGCCAGCAGCCCCTTGACAGGGGGCTACGTCGAGCAGTACTTC
TRBV15	few	TRBD2	TRBJ2-5	CATSRTPGLAGLETQYF	TGTGCCACCAGCCGTACACCGGGACTAGCGGGACTAGAGACCCAGTACTTC
TRBV6-6	.	TRBD1	TRBJ1-4	CASRPGGEKLFF	TGTGCCAGCAGACCAGGGGGTGAAAAACTGTTTTTT
TRBV5-5	.	TRBD2	TRBJ2-5	CASRLGGQETQYF	TGTGCCAGCCGGCTGGGGGGGCAAGAGACCCAGTACTTC
TRBV7-2	.	TRBD2	TRBJ2-7	CASSHLAGGGSYEQYF	TGTGCCAGCAGTCATCTAGCGGGAGGAGGGTCCTACGAGCAGTACTTC
TRBV12-5	.	TRBD1	TRBJ2-5	CASGLVSGGVGETQYF	TGTGCTAGTGGTTTGGTTTCAGGGGGCGTAGGGGAGACCCAGTACTTC
TRBV7-9	.	TRBD1	TRBJ2-1	CASSLGQNNEQFF	TGTGCCAGCAGCCTGGGACAGAACAATGAGCAGTTCTTC
TRBV6-6	.	.	TRBJ1-5	CASRQAGGSNQPQHF	TGTGCCAGCAGACAAGCGGGGGGCAGCAATCAGCCCCAGCATTTT
TRBV10-3	.	TRBD1	TRBJ1-2	CATQTGERGYTF	TGTGCCACCCAAACAGGGGAAAGGGGCTACACCTTC
TRBV6-5	.	.	TRBJ1-1	CASSYTENTEAFF	TGTGCCAGCAGTTACACAGAGAACACTGAAGCTTTCTTT
TRBV7-8	.	.	TRBJ1-4	CASSLVGGTNEKLFF	TGTGCCAGCAGCTTAGTTGGGGGAACTAATGAAAAACTGTTTTTT
TRBV7-3	.	.	TRBJ2-3	CASSLNTWASDTQYF	TGTGCCAGCAGCTTAAATACATGGGCGTCAGATACGCAGTATTTT
TRBV6-4	once	TRBD1	TRBJ2-2	CASSLGQGGTGELFF	TGTGCCAGCAGTCTCGGACAGGGGGGCACCGGGGAGCTGTTTTTT
TRBV5-1	.	TRBD2	TRBJ2-5	CASSLLLAGDQETQYF	TGCGCCAGCAGCTTGTTGCTAGCGGGAGACCAAGAGACCCAGTACTTC
TRBV7-2	.	.	TRBJ1-6	CASSLATGSSYNSPLHF	TGTGCCAGCAGCTTAGCCACAGGGAGCTCCTATAATTCACCCCTCCACTTT
TRBV6-6	.	.	TRBJ2-7	CASSYSSGYYEQYF	TGTGCCAGCAGTTACTCGTCGGGGTACTACGAGCAGTACTTC
TRBV19	.	TRBD2	TRBJ2-4	CASSPGAGVTKNIQYF	TGTGCCAGTAGTCCAGGAGCGGGAGTGACCAAAAACATTCAGTACTTC